The 11 T cell receptor beta chains given below trace back to one sample, sequenced in a study of Ad26.COV2.S vaccination and SARS-CoV-2 variants. This table comes from immunoSEQ multiplex PCR, and its TCRdb copy is limited to in-frame clones, with some not included. Of 440,000 or so clones listed, roughly 88% are singletons. Treatment denoted: some 19 received Ad26.COV2.S at low or high dose, single or two shots; 5 received placebo; per-sample allocation not given. Each sample was drawn 63 days after the first injection (of vaccine or placebo). The specimen was peripheral blood, collected in a trial of Ad26.COV2.S vaccine versus placebo. The source is a person aged 18 to 59 who received the Ad26.COV2.S COVID-19 vaccine or a placebo.

The chain is built from TRBV29-1 and TRBJ2-2; weak D call: TRBD1 (6 bases). CDR1 and CDR2 (germline): SQVTM, ANQGSEA. Trimming pared 7 bases from V and 5 bases from J, leaving 17 bases between. The CDR3 loop spans 14 amino acids. CDR3 DNA: TGCAGCGCCGGTGCGACAGGAGATACCGGGGAGCTGTTTTTT. This sequence encodes CSAGATGDTGELFF.

The chain couples TRBV7-2 to TRBJ1-1, with D possibly TRBD1 on 5 matching bases. CDR1 is SGHTA, CDR2 FQGNSA, per germline. V dropped 8 bases and J dropped 5 bases, with 18 bases sitting between them. CDR3 length equals 14 residues. CDR3 DNA sequence: TGTGCCAGCCGCCAGGAGGGGATCCCAACTGAAGCTTTCTTT. It translates to CASRQEGIPTEAFF.

The chain is built from TRBV10-3 and TRBJ2-1; the D is unclear. CDR3 size: 14 residues. V lost 0 bases and J 4 bases, leaving 7 bases between the germline ends. Germline-derived CDR1 and CDR2 are ENHRY and SYGVKD. CDR3 nucleotide sequence: TGTGCCATCAGTGAGTCTAATAGTTACAATGAGCAGTTCTTC. It codes for CAISESNSYNEQFF.

The chain uses TRBV10-3 and TRBJ2-3; no reliable D call. V was pared by 0 bases and J by 0 bases, with 7 bases between. CDR3 length: 15 residues. The germline V gene has CDR1 ENHRY and CDR2 SYGVKD. CDR3 amino acids: CAISESRSSTDTQYF. The CDR3 region has the DNA TGTGCCATCAGTGAGTCGAGGAGTAGCACAGATACGCAGTATTTT.

This clone has just one count. J is TRBJ1-1 and V is TRBV6-6; the match to TRBD1 covers 8 bases. The CDR3 loop spans 13 amino acids. The V gene end was trimmed by 6 bases and the J gene end by 5 bases; junction bases not matched to a gene: 5. Germline-derived CDR1 and CDR2 are MNHNY and SVGAGI (reference sequence). Here the CDR3 reads CASRWDRQTEAFF. The CDR3 DNA is TGTGCCAGCAGGTGGGACAGGCAAACTGAAGCTTTCTTT.

This clone was seen just once. The genes are TRBV28 and TRBJ2-3; the D is unclear. Germline V CDR1 and CDR2: MDHEN, SYDVKM. Trimming stripped 4 bases from V and 8 bases from J, with 10 bases between. This CDR3 is 12 amino acids long. In nucleotides, the CDR3 is TGTGCCAGCAGTTCAGGATCCACTACGCAGTATTTT. It translates to CASSSGSTTQYF.

The chain carries TRBV27 and TRBJ1-1; D is ambiguous. Trimming pared 3 bases from V and 2 bases from J, leaving 10 bases between. The CDR3 loop spans 14 amino acids. Germline assignment: CDR1 MNHEY and CDR2 SMNVEV (reference sequence). The CDR3 region has the DNA TGTGCCAGCAGTTTTGCCTGGAGTAACACTGAAGCTTTCTTT. Amino acids: CASSFAWSNTEAFF.

The rearrangement links TRBV19 to TRBJ1-5, with D unresolved. CDR1 is LNHDA, CDR2 SQIVND, per germline (reference sequence). The CDR3 length is 13 residues. V lost 5 bases to trimming and J lost 5 bases, with 10 bases between them. The CDR3 DNA reads as TGTGCCAGTAGTCCCTCCGGGTATCAGCCCCAGCATTTT. This gives the protein CASSPSGYQPQHF. The complete variable domain, with remaining parts taken from reference TRBV19 and TRBJ1-5, reads DGGITQSPKYLFRKEGQNVTLSCEQNLNHDAMYWYRQDPGQGLRLIYYSQIVNDFQKGDIAEGYSVSREKKESFPLTVTSAQKNPTAFYLCASSPSGYQPQHFGDGTRLSIL.

V gene TRBV11-2 combines with J gene TRBJ2-7; perhaps TRBD2 as D (6 bases). V was pared by 0 bases and J by 7 bases, with 16 bases between. This CDR3 has 15 residues. Germline V gives CDR1 SGHAT, CDR2 FQNNGV. CDR3 sequence (DNA): TGTGCCAGCAGCTTAGATCGGGCGGGGTTTTGGGAGCAGTACTTC. Its translation is CASSLDRAGFWEQYF.

The chain recombines TRBV28 with TRBJ2-1; 15 bases map to TRBD2. Per germline, CDR1 MDHEN and CDR2 SYDVKM. With 3 bases clipped from V and 1 base from J, the junction kept 4 bases outside the gene matches. This CDR3 spans 18 amino acids. CDR3 residues: CASSFSGLAGGSYNEQFF. Written as DNA, the CDR3 is TGTGCCAGCAGTTTTAGCGGACTAGCGGGAGGGTCCTACAATGAGCAGTTCTTC.

V gene TRBV27 combines with J gene TRBJ2-7, with TRBD2 matching over 14 bases. The CDR3 sequence is 18 residues long. Looked up from germline, CDR1 is MNHEY and CDR2 is SMNVEV (reference sequence). Unmatched junction bases numbered 9, after V lost 1 base and J lost 4 bases. This CDR3 is CASSLYGRRTSGRYEQYF. CDR3 coding DNA: TGTGCCAGCAGTTTATATGGGCGGCGGACTAGCGGGAGGTACGAGCAGTACTTC.